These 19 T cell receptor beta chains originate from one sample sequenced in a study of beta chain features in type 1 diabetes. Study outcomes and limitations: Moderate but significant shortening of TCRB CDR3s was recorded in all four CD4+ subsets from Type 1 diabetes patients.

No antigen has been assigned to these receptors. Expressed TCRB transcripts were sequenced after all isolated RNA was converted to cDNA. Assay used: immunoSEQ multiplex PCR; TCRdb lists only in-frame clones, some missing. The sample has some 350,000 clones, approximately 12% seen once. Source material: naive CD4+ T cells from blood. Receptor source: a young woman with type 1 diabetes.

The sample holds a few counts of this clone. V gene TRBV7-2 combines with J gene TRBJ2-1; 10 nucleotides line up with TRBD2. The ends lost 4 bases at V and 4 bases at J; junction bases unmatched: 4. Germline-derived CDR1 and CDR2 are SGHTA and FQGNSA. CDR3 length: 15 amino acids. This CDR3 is CASSSPGLAYNEQFF. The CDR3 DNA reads TGTGCCAGCAGCTCACCGGGACTAGCGTACAATGAGCAGTTCTTC.

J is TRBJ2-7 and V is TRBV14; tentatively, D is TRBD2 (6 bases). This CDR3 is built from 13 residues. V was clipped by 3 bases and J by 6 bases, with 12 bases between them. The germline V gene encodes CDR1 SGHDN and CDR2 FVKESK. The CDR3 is CASSQGGGAEQYV. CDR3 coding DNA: TGTGCCAGCAGCCAGGGAGGAGGGGCCGAGCAGTACGTC.

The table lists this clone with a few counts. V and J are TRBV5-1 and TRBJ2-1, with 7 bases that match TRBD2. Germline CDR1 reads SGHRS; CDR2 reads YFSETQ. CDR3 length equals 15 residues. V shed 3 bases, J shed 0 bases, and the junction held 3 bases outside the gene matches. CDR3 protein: CASSYGGSSYNEQFF. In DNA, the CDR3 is TGCGCCAGCAGCTACGGCGGGAGCTCCTACAATGAGCAGTTCTTC.

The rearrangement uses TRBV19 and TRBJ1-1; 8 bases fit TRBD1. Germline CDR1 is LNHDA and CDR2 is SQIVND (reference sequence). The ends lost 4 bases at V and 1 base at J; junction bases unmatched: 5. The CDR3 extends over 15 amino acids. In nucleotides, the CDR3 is TGTGCCAGTAGTACCGACAGGGGTGGGAACACTGAAGCTTTCTTT. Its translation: CASSTDRGGNTEAFF.

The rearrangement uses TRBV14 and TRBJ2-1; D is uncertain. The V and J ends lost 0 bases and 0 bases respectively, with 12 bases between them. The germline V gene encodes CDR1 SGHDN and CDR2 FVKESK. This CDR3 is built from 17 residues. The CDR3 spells CASSQDWRRSSYNEQFF. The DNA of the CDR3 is TGTGCCAGCAGCCAAGATTGGCGGCGAAGCTCCTACAATGAGCAGTTCTTC. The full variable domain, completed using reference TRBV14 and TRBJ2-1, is EAGVTQFPSHSVIEKGQTVTLRCDPISGHDNLYWYRRVMGKEIKFLLHFVKESKQDESGMPNNRFLAERTGGTYSTLKVQPAELEDSGVYFCASSQDWRRSSYNEQFFGPGTRLTVL.

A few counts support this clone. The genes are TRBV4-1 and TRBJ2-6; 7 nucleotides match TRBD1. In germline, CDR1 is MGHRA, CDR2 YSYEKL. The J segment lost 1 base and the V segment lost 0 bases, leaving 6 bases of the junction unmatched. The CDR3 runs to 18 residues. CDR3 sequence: CASSQEPTGASGANVLTF. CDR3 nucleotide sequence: TGCGCCAGCAGCCAAGAACCAACAGGGGCATCTGGGGCCAACGTCCTGACTTTC.

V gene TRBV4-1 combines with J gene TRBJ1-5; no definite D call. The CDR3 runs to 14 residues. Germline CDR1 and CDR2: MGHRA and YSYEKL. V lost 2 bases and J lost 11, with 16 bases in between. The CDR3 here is CASSQPGEGAAQHF. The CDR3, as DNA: TGCGCCAGCAGCCAACCCGGAGAGGGCGCAGCCCAGCATTTT.

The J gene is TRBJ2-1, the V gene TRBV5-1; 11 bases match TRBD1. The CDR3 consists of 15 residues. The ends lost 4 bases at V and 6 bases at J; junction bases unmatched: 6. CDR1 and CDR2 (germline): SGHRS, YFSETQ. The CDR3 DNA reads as TGCGCCAGCAGCCGCGAGGGGACAGGGGGCAATGAGCAGTTCTTC. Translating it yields CASSREGTGGNEQFF.

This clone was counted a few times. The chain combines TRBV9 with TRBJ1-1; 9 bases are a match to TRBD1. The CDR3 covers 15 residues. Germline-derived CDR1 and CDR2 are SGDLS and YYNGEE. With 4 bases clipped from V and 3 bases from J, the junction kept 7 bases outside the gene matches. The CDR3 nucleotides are TGTGCCAGCAGCCTTGCCGGACAGGGGTACACTGAAGCTTTCTTT. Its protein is CASSLAGQGYTEAFF. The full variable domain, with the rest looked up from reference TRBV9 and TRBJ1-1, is DSGVTQTPKHLITATGQRVTLRCSPRSGDLSVYWYQQSLDQGLQFLIQYYNGEERAKGNILERFSAQQFPDLHSELNLSSLELGDSALYFCASSLAGQGYTEAFFGQGTRLTVV.

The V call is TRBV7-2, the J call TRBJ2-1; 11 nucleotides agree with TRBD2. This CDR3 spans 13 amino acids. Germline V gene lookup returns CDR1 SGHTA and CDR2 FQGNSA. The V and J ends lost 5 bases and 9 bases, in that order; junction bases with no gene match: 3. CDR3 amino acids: CASSPGLAVEQFF. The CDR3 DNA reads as TGTGCCAGCAGCCCGGGACTAGCGGTTGAGCAGTTCTTC.

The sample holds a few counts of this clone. CDR3 sequence: CASSSVTVGEQYF. The CDR3 region has the DNA TGTGCCAGCAGCTCTGTCACCGTCGGCGAGCAGTACTTC. This chain links TRBV7-2 with TRBJ2-7; D gene ambiguous. This CDR3 comprises 13 residues. Germline V lookup: CDR1 SGHTA, CDR2 FQGNSA. V lost 4 bases, J lost 6 bases, and 13 bases lay in between.

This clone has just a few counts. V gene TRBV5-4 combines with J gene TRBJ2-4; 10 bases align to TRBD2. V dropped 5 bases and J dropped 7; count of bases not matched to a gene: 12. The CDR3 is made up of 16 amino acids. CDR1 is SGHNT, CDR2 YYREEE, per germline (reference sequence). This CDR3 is CASSFLAGAGGNIQYF. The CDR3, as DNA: TGTGCCAGCAGTTTTCTAGCGGGGGCCGGAGGGAACATTCAGTACTTC.

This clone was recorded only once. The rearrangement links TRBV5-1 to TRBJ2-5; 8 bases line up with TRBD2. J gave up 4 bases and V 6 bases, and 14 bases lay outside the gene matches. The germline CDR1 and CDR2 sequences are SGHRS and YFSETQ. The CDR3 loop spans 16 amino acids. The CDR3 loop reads CASIQLPGLVGETQYF. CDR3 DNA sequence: TGCGCCAGCATCCAACTCCCGGGACTAGTTGGAGAGACCCAGTACTTC.

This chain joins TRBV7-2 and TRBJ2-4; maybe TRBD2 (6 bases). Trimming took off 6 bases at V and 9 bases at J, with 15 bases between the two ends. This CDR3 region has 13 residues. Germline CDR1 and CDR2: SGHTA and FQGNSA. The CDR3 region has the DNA TGTGCCAGCAGACAGGCGGCGGGGAGCATTCAGTACTTC. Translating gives CASRQAAGSIQYF.

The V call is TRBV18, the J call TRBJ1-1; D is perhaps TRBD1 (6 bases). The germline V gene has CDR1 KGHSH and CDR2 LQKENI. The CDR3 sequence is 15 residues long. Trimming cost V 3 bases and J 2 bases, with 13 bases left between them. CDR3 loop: CASSPDRQFNTEAFF. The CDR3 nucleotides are TGTGCCAGCTCACCTGACAGGCAATTTAACACTGAAGCTTTCTTT.

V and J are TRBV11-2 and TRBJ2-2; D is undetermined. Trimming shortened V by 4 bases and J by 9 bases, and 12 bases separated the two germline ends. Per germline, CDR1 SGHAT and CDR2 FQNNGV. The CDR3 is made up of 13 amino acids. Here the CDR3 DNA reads TGTGCCAGCAGCTCACCGGTCGTCAGGGAGCTGTTTTTT. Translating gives CASSSPVVRELFF.

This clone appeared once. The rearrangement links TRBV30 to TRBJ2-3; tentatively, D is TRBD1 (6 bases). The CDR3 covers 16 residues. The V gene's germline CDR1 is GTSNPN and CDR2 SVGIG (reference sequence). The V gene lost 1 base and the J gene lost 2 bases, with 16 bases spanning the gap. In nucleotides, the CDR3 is TGTGCCTGGAGTGGGGGGCCCTTCCTCAACACAGATACGCAGTATTTT. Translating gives CAWSGGPFLNTDTQYF.

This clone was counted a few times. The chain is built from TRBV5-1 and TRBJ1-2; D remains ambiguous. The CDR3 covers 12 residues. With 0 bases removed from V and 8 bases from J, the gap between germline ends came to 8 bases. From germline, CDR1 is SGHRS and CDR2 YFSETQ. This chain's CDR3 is CASSLDVSGYTF. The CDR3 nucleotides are TGCGCCAGCAGCTTGGATGTATCCGGCTACACCTTC.

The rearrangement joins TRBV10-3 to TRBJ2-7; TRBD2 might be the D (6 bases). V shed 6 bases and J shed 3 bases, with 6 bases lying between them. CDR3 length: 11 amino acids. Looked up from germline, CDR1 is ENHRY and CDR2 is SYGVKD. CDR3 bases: TGTGCCATCAGGGACTACTACGAGCAGTACTTC. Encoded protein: CAIRDYYEQYF.